Following are 7 T cell receptor beta chains from one sample sequenced in a study of patients and donors after allogeneic stem cell transplantation. Each CDR3 protein gets one entry after TCRdb re-called the RT-PCR reads with MiXCR. The sample carries some 880,000 distinct CDR3 sequences, roughly 17% recorded once. The specimen sequenced was blood, either unsorted or a sorted T cell fraction (not recorded which). Source of these receptors: a human donor who was either an allogeneic HSCT recipient or a stem cell or donor lymphocyte infusion donor (not recorded which). It is not recorded whose cells these are; they may come from a transplant donor.

This rearrangement joins TRBV20-1 to TRBJ1-3; D unresolved. The germline V gene encodes CDR1 DFQATT and CDR2 SNEGSKA (reference sequence). There are 14 residues in the CDR3. V lost 0 bases and J lost 4, with 10 bases in between. CDR3 bases: TGCAGTGCTAGAGATTACAGAGAAGGAAACACCATATATTTT. Translating gives CSARDYREGNTIYF.

The sample holds a few counts of this clonotype. This chain's CDR3 is CATSDRDGPEQYF. In DNA form, the CDR3 reads TGTGCCACCAGTGATCGGGACGGGCCCGAGCAGTACTTC. The chain combines TRBV24-1 with TRBJ2-7, with D possibly called TRBD1 or TRBD2 (5 bases each). The CDR3 consists of 13 residues. Trimming left V 3 bases short and J 6 bases short, with 11 bases between. Germline V gene data show CDR1 as KGHDR and CDR2 as SFDVKD.

V and J are TRBV9 and TRBJ2-5; TRBD1 might be the D (6 bases). The V end was cut by 0 bases, the J end by 2 bases, with 11 bases between. Germline assignment: CDR1 SGDLS and CDR2 YYNGEE. The CDR3 is 15 amino acids. This CDR3 reads CASSVATGSQETQYF. The CDR3 coding sequence is TGTGCCAGCAGCGTAGCTACAGGGAGTCAAGAGACCCAGTACTTC.

The chain combines TRBV9 with TRBJ1-2; D is perhaps TRBD1 (5 bases). Deletions cut 4 bases from V and 5 bases from J, with 15 bases between. The CDR3 length is 14 residues. Germline V gives CDR1 SGDLS, CDR2 YYNGEE. CDR3 coding DNA: TGTGCCAGCAGCAGACAACAGGTGCAGTATGGCTACACCTTC. Translated, it gives CASSRQQVQYGYTF.

V and J are TRBV6-2 or TRBV6-3 and TRBJ1-1, with D unclear. The V and J ends lost 11 bases and 1 base respectively, with 11 bases between them. The CDR3 covers 12 residues. Germline lookup yields CDR1 MNHEY and CDR2 SVGEGT. The CDR3 loop reads CAVSEPNTEAFF. CDR3 bases: TGTGCCGTGAGCGAACCGAACACTGAAGCTTTCTTT.

This clonotype turned up a few times. The gene calls are TRBV4-3 and TRBJ2-7; D assignment may be TRBD1 or TRBD2 (7 bases each). Germline lookup yields CDR1 LGHNA and CDR2 YSLEER. CDR3 length: 14 amino acids. V was pared by 4 bases and J by 2 bases, with 12 bases between. The CDR3 region has the DNA TGCGCCAGCAGCCCGGGGGGACAGACCTACGAGCAGTACTTC. This gives the protein CASSPGGQTYEQYF.

This rearrangement joins TRBV11-2 to TRBJ2-1, with D possibly TRBD2 on 6 matching bases. The CDR3 is made up of 13 amino acids. The V gene lost 6 bases and the J gene lost 5 bases, with 11 bases spanning the gap. Looked up from germline, CDR1 is SGHAT and CDR2 is FQNNGV. DNA of the CDR3: TGTGCCAGCAGGGAGGGGACCCACAATGAGCAGTTCTTC. Translated: CASREGTHNEQFF.